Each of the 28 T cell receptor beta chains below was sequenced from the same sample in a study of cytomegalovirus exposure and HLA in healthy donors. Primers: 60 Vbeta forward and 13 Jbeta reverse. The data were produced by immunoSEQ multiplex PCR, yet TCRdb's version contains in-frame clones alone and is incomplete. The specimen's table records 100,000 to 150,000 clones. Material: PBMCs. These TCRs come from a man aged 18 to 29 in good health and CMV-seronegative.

In DNA form, the CDR3 reads TGTGCCAGCAGTTTCAACAGGAACACTGAAGCTTTCTTT. Amino acids: CASSFNRNTEAFF. The chain is built from TRBV28 and TRBJ1-1; D is unresolved. With 3 bases removed from V and 1 base from J, the gap between germline ends came to 6 bases. Per germline, CDR1 MDHEN and CDR2 SYDVKM. The CDR3 is 13 residues long.

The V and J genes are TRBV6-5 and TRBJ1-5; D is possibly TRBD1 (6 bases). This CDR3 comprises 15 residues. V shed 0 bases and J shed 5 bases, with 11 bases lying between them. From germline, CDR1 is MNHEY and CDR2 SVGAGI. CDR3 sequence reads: CASSYSISGDQPQHF. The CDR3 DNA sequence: TGTGCCAGCAGTTACTCGATATCAGGGGATCAGCCCCAGCATTTT.

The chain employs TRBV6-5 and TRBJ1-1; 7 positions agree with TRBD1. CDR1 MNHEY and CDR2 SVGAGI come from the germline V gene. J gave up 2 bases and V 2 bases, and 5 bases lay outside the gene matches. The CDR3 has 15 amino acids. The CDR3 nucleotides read TGTGCCAGCAGTTACGAATGGGACAGAAACACTGAAGCTTTCTTT. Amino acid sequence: CASSYEWDRNTEAFF.

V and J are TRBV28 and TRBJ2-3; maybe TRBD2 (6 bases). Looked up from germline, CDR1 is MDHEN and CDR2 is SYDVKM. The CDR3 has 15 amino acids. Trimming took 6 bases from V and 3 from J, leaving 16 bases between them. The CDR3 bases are TGTGCCAGCAGCGCAGGTAGCCTAGCGACAGATACGCAGTATTTT. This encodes CASSAGSLATDTQYF.

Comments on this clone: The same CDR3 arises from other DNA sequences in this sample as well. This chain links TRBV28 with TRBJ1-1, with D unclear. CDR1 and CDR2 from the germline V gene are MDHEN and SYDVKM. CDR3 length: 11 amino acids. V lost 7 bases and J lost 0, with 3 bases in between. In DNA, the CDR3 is TGTGCCAGCACCGTGAACACTGAAGCTTTCTTT. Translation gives CASTVNTEAFF.

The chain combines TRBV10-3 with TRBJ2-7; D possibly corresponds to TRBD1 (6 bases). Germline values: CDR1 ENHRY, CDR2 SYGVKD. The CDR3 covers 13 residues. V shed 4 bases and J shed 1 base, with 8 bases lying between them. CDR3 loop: CAISGTASYEQYF. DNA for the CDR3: TGTGCCATCAGTGGGACAGCTTCCTACGAGCAGTACTTC.

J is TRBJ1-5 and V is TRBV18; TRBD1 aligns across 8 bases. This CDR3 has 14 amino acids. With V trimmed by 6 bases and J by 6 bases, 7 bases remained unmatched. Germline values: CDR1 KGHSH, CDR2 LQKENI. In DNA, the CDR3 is TGTGCCAGCTCTCCGGACAGGGCGGTTCAGCCCCAGCATTTT. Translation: CASSPDRAVQPQHF.

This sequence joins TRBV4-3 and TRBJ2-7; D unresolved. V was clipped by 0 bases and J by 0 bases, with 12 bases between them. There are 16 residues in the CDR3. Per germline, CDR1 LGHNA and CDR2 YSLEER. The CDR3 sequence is CASSQEQQIFSYEQYF. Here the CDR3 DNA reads TGCGCCAGCAGCCAAGAGCAACAGATCTTCTCCTACGAGCAGTACTTC.

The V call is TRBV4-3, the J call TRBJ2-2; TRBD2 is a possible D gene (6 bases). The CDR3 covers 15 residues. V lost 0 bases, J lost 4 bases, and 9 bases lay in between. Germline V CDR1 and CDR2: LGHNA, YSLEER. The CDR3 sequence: CASSQDGRGTGELFF. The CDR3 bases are TGCGCCAGCAGCCAAGACGGGAGAGGCACCGGGGAGCTGTTTTTT.

Here the CDR3 reads CASSSRTGEGEQYF. CDR3 in DNA: TGTGCCAGCAGCTCCCGGACAGGGGAAGGCGAGCAGTACTTC. This rearrangement joins TRBV5-6 to TRBJ2-7; TRBD1 aligns across 9 bases. There are 14 residues in the CDR3. J lost 6 bases, V lost 3 bases, and 7 bases had no gene match. Germline CDR1 and CDR2: SGHDT and YYEEEE.

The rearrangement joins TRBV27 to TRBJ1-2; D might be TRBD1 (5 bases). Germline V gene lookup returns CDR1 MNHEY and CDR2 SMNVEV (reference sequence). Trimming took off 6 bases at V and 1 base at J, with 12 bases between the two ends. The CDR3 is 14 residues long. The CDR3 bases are TGTGCCAGCAGGCTTACAGGAGTTAACTATGGCTACACCTTC. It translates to CASRLTGVNYGYTF.

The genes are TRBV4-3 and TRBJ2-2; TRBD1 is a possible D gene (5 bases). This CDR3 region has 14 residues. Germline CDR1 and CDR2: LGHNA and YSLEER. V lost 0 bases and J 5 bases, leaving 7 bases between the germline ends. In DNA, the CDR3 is TGCGCCAGCAGCCAAGAGACAGTAACCGGGGAGCTGTTTTTT. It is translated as CASSQETVTGELFF.

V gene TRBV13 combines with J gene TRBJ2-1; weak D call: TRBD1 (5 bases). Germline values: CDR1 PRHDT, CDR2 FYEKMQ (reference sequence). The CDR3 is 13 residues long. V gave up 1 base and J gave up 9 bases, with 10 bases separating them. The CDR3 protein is CASSLVQGGEQFF. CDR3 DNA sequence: TGTGCCAGCAGCTTAGTCCAGGGTGGTGAGCAGTTCTTC.

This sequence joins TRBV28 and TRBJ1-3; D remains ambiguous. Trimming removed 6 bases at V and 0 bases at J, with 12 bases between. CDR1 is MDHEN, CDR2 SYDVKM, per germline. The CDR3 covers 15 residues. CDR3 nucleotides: TGTGCCAGCAGAATTCAGGCCCTCTCTGGAAACACCATATATTTT. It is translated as CASRIQALSGNTIYF.

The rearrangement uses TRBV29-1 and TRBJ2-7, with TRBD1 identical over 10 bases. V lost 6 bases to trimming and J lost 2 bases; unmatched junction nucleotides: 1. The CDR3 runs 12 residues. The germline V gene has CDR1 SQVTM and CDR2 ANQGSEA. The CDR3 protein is CSVGQGAYEQYF. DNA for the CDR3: TGCAGCGTCGGACAGGGGGCCTACGAGCAGTACTTC.

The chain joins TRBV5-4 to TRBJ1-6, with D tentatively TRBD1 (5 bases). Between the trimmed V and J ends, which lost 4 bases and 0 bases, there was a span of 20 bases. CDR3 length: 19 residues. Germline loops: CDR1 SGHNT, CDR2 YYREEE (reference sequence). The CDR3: CASSPLPGLPISYNSPLHF. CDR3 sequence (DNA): TGTGCCAGCAGCCCGTTACCGGGACTCCCCATCTCCTATAATTCACCCCTCCACTTT.

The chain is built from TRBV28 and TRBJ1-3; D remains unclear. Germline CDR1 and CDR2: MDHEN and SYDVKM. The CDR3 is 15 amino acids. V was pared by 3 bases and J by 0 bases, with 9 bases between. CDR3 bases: TGTGCCAGCAGTTTCTCGGGTTACTCTGGAAACACCATATATTTT. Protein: CASSFSGYSGNTIYF.

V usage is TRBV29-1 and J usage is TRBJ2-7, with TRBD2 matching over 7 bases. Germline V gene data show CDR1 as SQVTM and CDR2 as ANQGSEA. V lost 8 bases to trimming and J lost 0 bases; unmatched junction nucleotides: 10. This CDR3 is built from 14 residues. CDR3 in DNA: TGCAGCACCACCGGGGGGACTACCTCCTACGAGCAGTACTTC. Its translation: CSTTGGTTSYEQYF.

CDR3 nucleotides: TGTGCCAGCAGTTTTTCAAATATCCCCGGGGATTCACCCCTCCACTTT. Amino acid sequence: CASSFSNIPGDSPLHF. The rearrangement joins TRBV6-5 to TRBJ1-6, with D uncertain. V was pared by 4 bases and J by 8 bases, with 18 bases between. The CDR3 loop spans 16 amino acids. The V gene's germline CDR1 is MNHEY and CDR2 SVGAGI.

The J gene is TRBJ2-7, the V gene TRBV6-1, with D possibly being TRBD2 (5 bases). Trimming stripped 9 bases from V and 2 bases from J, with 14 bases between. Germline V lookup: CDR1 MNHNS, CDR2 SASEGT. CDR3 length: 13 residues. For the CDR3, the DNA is TGTGCCAGTAGACCGGACGGGACCTACGAGCAGTACTTC. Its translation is CASRPDGTYEQYF.

DNA for the CDR3: TGTGCCAGCAGTAAAAGGGGAAATCCAGATACGCAGTATTTT. Translating it yields CASSKRGNPDTQYF. This chain joins TRBV2 and TRBJ2-3, with D tentatively TRBD1 (5 bases). The CDR3 sequence is 14 residues long. CDR1 SNHLY and CDR2 FYNNEI come from the germline V gene. V was cut by 5 bases and J by 4 bases, with 13 bases left in between.

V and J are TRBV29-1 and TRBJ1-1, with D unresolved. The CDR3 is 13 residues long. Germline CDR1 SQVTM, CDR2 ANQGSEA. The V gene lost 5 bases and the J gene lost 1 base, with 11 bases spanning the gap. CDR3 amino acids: CSVRTGSNTEAFF. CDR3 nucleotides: TGCAGCGTTCGTACCGGGTCGAACACTGAAGCTTTCTTT.

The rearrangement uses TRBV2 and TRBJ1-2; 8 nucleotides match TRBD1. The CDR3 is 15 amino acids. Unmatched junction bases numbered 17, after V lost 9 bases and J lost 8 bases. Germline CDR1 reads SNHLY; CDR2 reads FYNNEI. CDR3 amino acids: CARYGTGVFLRGYTF. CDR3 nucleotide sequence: TGTGCCAGGTACGGGACAGGAGTATTCTTGAGGGGCTACACCTTC.

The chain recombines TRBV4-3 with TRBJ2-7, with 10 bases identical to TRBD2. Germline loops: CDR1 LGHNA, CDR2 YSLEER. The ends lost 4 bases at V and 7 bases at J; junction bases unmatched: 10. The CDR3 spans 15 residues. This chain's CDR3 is CASSRNLAGAWEQYF. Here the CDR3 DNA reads TGCGCCAGCAGCCGGAACCTAGCGGGAGCGTGGGAGCAGTACTTC.

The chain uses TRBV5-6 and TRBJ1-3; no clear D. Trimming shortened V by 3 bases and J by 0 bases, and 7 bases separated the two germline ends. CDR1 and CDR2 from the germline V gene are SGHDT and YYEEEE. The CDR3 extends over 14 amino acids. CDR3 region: CASSYGYSGNTIYF. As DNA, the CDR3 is TGTGCCAGCAGCTACGGGTACTCTGGAAACACCATATATTTT.

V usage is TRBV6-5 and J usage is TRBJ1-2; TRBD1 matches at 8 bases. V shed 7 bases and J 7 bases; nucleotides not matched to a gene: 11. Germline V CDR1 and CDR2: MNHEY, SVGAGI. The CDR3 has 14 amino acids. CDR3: CASTRIPTGVGYTF. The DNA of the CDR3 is TGTGCCAGCACCAGAATACCGACAGGGGTTGGCTACACCTTC.

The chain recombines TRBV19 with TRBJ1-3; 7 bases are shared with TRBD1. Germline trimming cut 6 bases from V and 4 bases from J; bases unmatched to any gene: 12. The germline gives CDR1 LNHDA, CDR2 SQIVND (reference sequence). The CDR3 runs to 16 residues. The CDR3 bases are TGTGCCAGTAGAGCGACGGGACAGCGACTCGGAAACACCATATATTTT. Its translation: CASRATGQRLGNTIYF.

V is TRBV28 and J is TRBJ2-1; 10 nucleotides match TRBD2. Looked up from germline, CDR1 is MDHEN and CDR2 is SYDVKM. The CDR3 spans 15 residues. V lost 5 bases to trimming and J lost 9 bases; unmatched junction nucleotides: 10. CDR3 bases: TGTGCCAGCAGTCTAACCGGGACTAGCGTCACTGAGCAGTTCTTC. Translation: CASSLTGTSVTEQFF.